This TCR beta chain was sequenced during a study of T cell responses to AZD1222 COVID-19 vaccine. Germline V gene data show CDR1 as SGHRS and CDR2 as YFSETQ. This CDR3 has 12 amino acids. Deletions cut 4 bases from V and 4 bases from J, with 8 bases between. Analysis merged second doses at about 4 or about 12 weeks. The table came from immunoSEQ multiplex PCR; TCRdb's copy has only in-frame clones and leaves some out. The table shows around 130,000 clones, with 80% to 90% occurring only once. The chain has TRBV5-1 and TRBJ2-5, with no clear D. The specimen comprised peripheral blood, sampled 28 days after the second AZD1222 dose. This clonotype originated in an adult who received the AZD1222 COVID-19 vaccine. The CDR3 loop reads CASSERRETQYF. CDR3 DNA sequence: TGCGCCAGCAGCGAGAGGAGAGAGACCCAGTACTTC. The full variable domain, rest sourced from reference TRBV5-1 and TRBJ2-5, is KAGVTQTPRYLIKTRGQQVTLSCSPISGHRSVSWYQQTPGQGLQFLFEYFSETQRNKGNFPGRFSGRQFSNSRSEMNVSTLELGDSALYLCASSERRETQYFGPGTRLLVL.